Below are 19 T cell receptor beta chains sequenced from a single sample in a study of beta chain features in type 1 diabetes. Broader study findings: Type 1 diabetes patients had moderately but significantly shorter TCRB CDR3s in all four CD4+ subsets.

The antigens these receptors bind are not known. Reverse transcription of all isolated RNA meant that expressed TCRB transcripts were sequenced. TCRdb's table, derived via immunoSEQ multiplex PCR, lists solely in-frame clones and lacks some. Here the sample spans approximately 260,000 clones, 20% to 25% being singletons. The sample taken for sequencing was naive CD4+ T cells from blood. The receptors come from a woman aged 25 to 39 with type 1 diabetes.

The rearrangement links TRBV5-1 to TRBJ2-1; 7 bases line up with TRBD2. Germline trimming cut 2 bases from V and 8 bases from J; bases unmatched to any gene: 4. The CDR3 is 13 residues long. The germline V gene encodes CDR1 SGHRS and CDR2 YFSETQ. The CDR3 is CASSLATSDEQFF. DNA of the CDR3: TGCGCCAGCAGCTTAGCCACTAGCGATGAGCAGTTCTTC. Supplemented by reference TRBV5-1 and TRBJ2-1, the full variable domain reads KAGVTQTPRYLIKTRGQQVTLSCSPISGHRSVSWYQQTPGQGLQFLFEYFSETQRNKGNFPGRFSGRQFSNSRSEMNVSTLELGDSALYLCASSLATSDEQFFGPGTRLTVL.

The J gene is TRBJ2-5, the V gene TRBV4-1; 11 bases line up with TRBD1. The germline gives CDR1 MGHRA, CDR2 YSYEKL. The CDR3 consists of 16 residues. J was trimmed by 7 bases and V by 4 bases; bases with no gene match: 11. CDR3 sequence (DNA): TGCGCCAGCAGCCCCCCAGGACAGGGGGCCCGAGGGACCCAGTACTTC. Protein product: CASSPPGQGARGTQYF.

The chain couples TRBV29-1 to TRBJ1-1, with a possible D match to TRBD1 (5 bases). CDR1 and CDR2 (germline): SQVTM, ANQGSEA. Trimming shortened V by 1 base and J by 1 base, and 7 bases separated the two germline ends. The CDR3 has 13 amino acids. CDR3 region: CSVEGQKNTEAFF. The DNA for the CDR3 is TGCAGCGTTGAAGGACAGAAGAACACTGAAGCTTTCTTT.

The J gene is TRBJ2-5, the V gene TRBV5-4; 7 nucleotides agree with TRBD2. There are 13 residues in the CDR3. The J segment lost 5 bases and the V segment lost 0 bases, leaving 1 base of the junction unmatched. The germline V gene has CDR1 SGHNT and CDR2 YYREEE (reference sequence). The CDR3 spells CASSLGGGETQYF. CDR3 sequence (DNA): TGTGCCAGCAGCTTGGGGGGAGGGGAGACCCAGTACTTC.

The gene calls are TRBV19 and TRBJ2-1; D might be TRBD1 (5 bases). This CDR3 is 15 amino acids long. Germline V lookup: CDR1 LNHDA, CDR2 SQIVND (reference sequence). V shed 4 bases and J shed 8 bases, with 18 bases lying between them. The CDR3 loop is CASSTRKGIRHEQFF. The DNA of the CDR3 is TGTGCCAGTAGTACAAGAAAGGGGATACGACATGAGCAGTTCTTC. The full variable domain, in which reference TRBV19 and TRBJ2-1 provide the parts outside the CDR3, is DGGITQSPKYLFRKEGQNVTLSCEQNLNHDAMYWYRQDPGQGLRLIYYSQIVNDFQKGDIAEGYSVSREKKESFPLTVTSAQKNPTAFYLCASSTRKGIRHEQFFGPGTRLTVL.

This clone was detected only a few times. The rearrangement links TRBV29-1 to TRBJ1-1; possible D gene TRBD1, 5 bases. The CDR3 contains 13 residues. V shed 4 bases and J shed 2 bases, with 11 bases lying between them. Germline CDR1 SQVTM, CDR2 ANQGSEA. The CDR3 loop reads CSVGGRVNTEAFF. CDR3 in DNA: TGCAGCGTTGGTGGCAGGGTTAACACTGAAGCTTTCTTT.

A few counts support this clone. J is TRBJ2-1 and V is TRBV29-1, with 8 bases matching TRBD1. V gave up 2 bases and J gave up 0 bases; unmatched junction bases: 6. The CDR3 consists of 16 residues. Germline V gene data show CDR1 as SQVTM and CDR2 as ANQGSEA. CDR3 coding DNA: TGCAGCGTTGAACCCGGGACAGGAGACTCCTACAATGAGCAGTTCTTC. As protein: CSVEPGTGDSYNEQFF.

This chain uses TRBV19 with TRBJ2-1; tentative D call: TRBD1 (6 bases). This CDR3 is built from 16 residues. Germline V gives CDR1 LNHDA, CDR2 SQIVND (reference sequence). V was pared by 6 bases and J by 4 bases, with 19 bases between. In DNA, the CDR3 is TGTGCCAGTAGCATGTCGACCATACAGGGATACAATGAGCAGTTCTTC. This translates into CASSMSTIQGYNEQFF.

This clone was found a few times. The chain has TRBV5-4 and TRBJ1-2; TRBD1 might be the D (5 bases). Trimming removed 2 bases at V and 9 bases at J, with 17 bases between. Germline CDR1 SGHNT, CDR2 YYREEE (reference sequence). The CDR3 loop spans 14 amino acids. DNA for the CDR3: TGTGCCAGCAGCTTCGGCGACAGACCGGTTAGCTACACCTTC. Its translation is CASSFGDRPVSYTF.

This clone has only a few counts. The chain links TRBV29-1 to TRBJ1-2; the D is unclear. V was clipped by 8 bases and J by 4 bases, with 17 bases between them. The germline V gene encodes CDR1 SQVTM and CDR2 ANQGSEA. This CDR3 is 13 amino acids long. Here the CDR3 reads CSSGISDGYGYTF. The CDR3 region has the DNA TGCAGCTCGGGGATCAGCGACGGCTATGGCTACACCTTC.

The chain is built from TRBV29-1 and TRBJ2-1; 8 nucleotides match TRBD2. CDR3 length equals 13 residues. J was trimmed by 11 bases and V by 3 bases; bases with no gene match: 9. The germline V gene has CDR1 SQVTM and CDR2 ANQGSEA. CDR3 sequence: CSVERLAGGKQFF. DNA for the CDR3: TGCAGCGTTGAGAGGCTAGCGGGTGGGAAGCAGTTCTTC.

This clone showed up just a few times. CDR3: CASSLIGGNTEAFF. Written as DNA, the CDR3 is TGTGCCAGCAGCTTAATAGGGGGCAACACTGAAGCTTTCTTT. The chain employs TRBV7-3 and TRBJ1-1, with 7 bases aligning to TRBD1. Germline CDR1 is SGHTA and CDR2 is FQGTGA. Unmatched junction bases numbered 1, after V lost 1 base and J lost 2 bases. The CDR3 consists of 14 residues.

This chain uses TRBV9 with TRBJ1-1; TRBD1 might be the D (5 bases). Germline V lookup: CDR1 SGDLS, CDR2 YYNGEE. Trimming cost V 1 base and J 1 base, with 14 bases left between them. The CDR3 runs 16 residues. CDR3 sequence (DNA): TGTGCCAGCAGCGTAAACCGGACAAGGGAGAACACTGAAGCTTTCTTT. Translating it yields CASSVNRTRENTEAFF.

The chain combines TRBV7-2 with TRBJ2-7; 7 nucleotides match TRBD2. This CDR3 is 16 amino acids long. The V gene end was trimmed by 7 bases and the J gene end by 2 bases; junction bases not matched to a gene: 14. Germline lookup yields CDR1 SGHTA and CDR2 FQGNSA. This CDR3 reads CASTPDAGGSAYEQYF. DNA for the CDR3: TGTGCCAGCACCCCCGACGCCGGCGGGAGTGCCTACGAGCAGTACTTC.

This clone was counted between two and nine times. This chain links TRBV11-2 with TRBJ1-1; perhaps TRBD1 as D (6 bases). The CDR3 consists of 13 residues. V gave up 6 bases and J gave up 4 bases, with 12 bases separating them. Looked up from germline, CDR1 is SGHAT and CDR2 is FQNNGV. CDR3 loop: CASRPTGITEAFF. The CDR3, as DNA: TGTGCCAGCAGACCCACAGGGATCACTGAAGCTTTCTTT.

This clone was detected only a few times. The CDR3 loop is CASNRGTNTEAFF. The CDR3 bases are TGTGCCAGCAATCGGGGGACGAACACTGAAGCTTTCTTT. This chain joins TRBV6-6 and TRBJ1-1; a weak D match, TRBD1 (5 bases). The V end was cut by 7 bases, the J end by 1 base, with 10 bases between. The length of the CDR3 is 13 residues. The germline CDR1 and CDR2 sequences are MNHNY and SVGAGI (reference sequence).

The table lists this clone with a few counts. The rearrangement uses TRBV19 and TRBJ2-1, with 9 positions matching TRBD2. The CDR3 contains 15 residues. Germline trimming cut 3 bases from V and 7 bases from J; bases unmatched to any gene: 7. CDR1 and CDR2 from the germline V gene are LNHDA and SQIVND (reference sequence). CDR3 in DNA: TGTGCCAGTAGTATTCTTGGCGGGAGGGGGAATGAGCAGTTCTTC. It specifies CASSILGGRGNEQFF.

This clone was observed a handful of times. The chain combines TRBV4-1 with TRBJ2-7, with D possibly TRBD2 on 5 matching bases. V lost 5 bases and J lost 0, with 11 bases in between. The CDR3 consists of 14 residues. Germline V lookup: CDR1 MGHRA, CDR2 YSYEKL. CDR3 bases: TGCGCCAGCAGCGACTACTGGAGCTCCTACGAGCAGTACTTC. Amino acid sequence: CASSDYWSSYEQYF.

This clone has just a few counts. The chain carries TRBV29-1 and TRBJ2-7, with D maybe TRBD1 (7 bases). Deletions cut 7 bases from V and 0 bases from J, with 16 bases between. The CDR3 consists of 14 residues. Germline V gives CDR1 SQVTM, CDR2 ANQGSEA. Written as DNA, the CDR3 is TGCAGCGCCTCGGGTCAGGGGGGCTCCTACGAGCAGTACTTC. It is translated as CSASGQGGSYEQYF.